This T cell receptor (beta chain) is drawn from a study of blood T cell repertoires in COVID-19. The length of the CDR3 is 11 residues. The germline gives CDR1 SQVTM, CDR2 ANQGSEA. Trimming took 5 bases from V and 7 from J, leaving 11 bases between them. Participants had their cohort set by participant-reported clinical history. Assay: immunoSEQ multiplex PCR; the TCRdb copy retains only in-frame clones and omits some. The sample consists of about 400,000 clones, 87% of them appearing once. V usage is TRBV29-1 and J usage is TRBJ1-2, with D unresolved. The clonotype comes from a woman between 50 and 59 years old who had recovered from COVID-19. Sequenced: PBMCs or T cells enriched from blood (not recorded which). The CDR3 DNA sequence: TGCAGCGTTTGGGGAGCCTTTGGCTACACCTTC. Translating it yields CSVWGAFGYTF.